The 6 T cell receptor beta chains below come from one sample, sequenced in a study of cytomegalovirus exposure and HLA in healthy donors. It was with 60 Vbeta and 13 Jbeta primers that the PCR ran. The data were produced by immunoSEQ multiplex PCR, yet TCRdb's version contains in-frame clones alone and is incomplete. The profile covers 240,000 or so clones, with around 81% appearing a single time and less than 9% taken by the ten largest. The sample was PBMCs. These receptors were obtained from a woman in her sixties in good health and CMV-seropositive.

This sequence joins TRBV2 and TRBJ1-1; TRBD1 might be the D (5 bases). The CDR3 has 14 amino acids. Trimming left V 2 bases short and J 10 bases short, with 17 bases between. Germline values: CDR1 SNHLY, CDR2 FYNNEI. Here the CDR3 DNA reads TGTGCCAGCAGTGAAAGTTTGGCAGGGAGGGCAGCTTTCTTT. Translation gives CASSESLAGRAAFF.

In its sample, this clone was seen once. CDR3 loop: CASSDRGFGIRPGELFF. The CDR3 DNA is TGTGCCAGCAGTGACAGGGGCTTCGGTATAAGACCCGGGGAGCTGTTTTTT. V gene TRBV27 combines with J gene TRBJ2-2; 8 bases match TRBD1. CDR1 and CDR2 (germline): MNHEY, SMNVEV (reference sequence). CDR3 length: 17 residues. The V segment lost 5 bases and the J segment 6 bases; nucleotides outside the gene matches: 14.

V gene TRBV18 combines with J gene TRBJ1-4, with D possibly TRBD1 on 5 matching bases. The CDR3 spans 14 residues. V was clipped by 3 bases and J by 2 bases, with 7 bases between them. Germline V gives CDR1 KGHSH, CDR2 LQKENI. The CDR3 DNA reads TGTGCCAGCTCACCCGGGGGGACTAATGAAAAACTGTTTTTT. Its translation: CASSPGGTNEKLFF.

The sample holds a few counts of this clone. The CDR3 region has the DNA TGTGCCAGCAGCTTACTAGCGGGATTCACCGGGGAGCTGTTTTTT. Amino acid sequence: CASSLLAGFTGELFF. The gene calls are TRBV7-2 and TRBJ2-2, with 9 bases that match TRBD2. Losses at the gene ends were 2 bases for V and 4 bases for J; bases not matched to a gene: 2. The CDR3 loop spans 15 amino acids. CDR1 and CDR2 (germline): SGHTA, FQGNSA. Full variable domain (rest looked up from reference TRBV7-2 and TRBJ2-2): GAGVSQSPSNKVTEKGKDVELRCDPISGHTALYWYRQSLGQGLEFLIYFQGNSAPDKSGLPSDRFSAERTGGSVSTLTIQRTQQEDSAVYLCASSLLAGFTGELFFGEGSRLTVL.

This clone was recorded a few times. This chain links TRBV16 with TRBJ2-1; 12 positions agree with TRBD2. With V trimmed by 3 bases and J by 3 bases, 3 bases remained unmatched. Germline lookup yields CDR1 KGHSY and CDR2 FQNENV. The CDR3 sequence is 16 residues long. CDR3: CASSHSSGRDYNEQFF. Written as DNA, the CDR3 is TGTGCCAGCAGCCATTCTAGCGGGAGGGACTACAATGAGCAGTTCTTC.

The chain joins TRBV2 to TRBJ2-1; a weak D match, TRBD2 (5 bases). Germline V gene lookup returns CDR1 SNHLY and CDR2 FYNNEI. Trimming stripped 7 bases from V and 11 bases from J, with 9 bases between. This CDR3 is built from 10 residues. CDR3 nucleotide sequence: TGTGCCAGCAAAGCGGAACAGCAGTTCTTC. It yields the protein CASKAEQQFF.